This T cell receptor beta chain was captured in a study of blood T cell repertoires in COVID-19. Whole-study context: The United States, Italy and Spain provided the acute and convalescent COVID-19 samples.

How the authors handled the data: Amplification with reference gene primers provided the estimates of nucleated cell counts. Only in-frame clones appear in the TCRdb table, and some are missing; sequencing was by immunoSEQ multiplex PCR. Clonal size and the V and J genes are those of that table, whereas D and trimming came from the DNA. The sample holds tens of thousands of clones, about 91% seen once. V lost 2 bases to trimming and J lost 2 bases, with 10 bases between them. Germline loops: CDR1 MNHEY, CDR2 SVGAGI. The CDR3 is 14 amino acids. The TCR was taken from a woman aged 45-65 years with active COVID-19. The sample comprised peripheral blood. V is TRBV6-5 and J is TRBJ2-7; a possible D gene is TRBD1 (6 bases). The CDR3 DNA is TGTGCCAGCAGTTACGGGACAAGTACCTACGAGCAGTACTTC. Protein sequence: CASSYGTSTYEQYF.